Shown below are 12 T cell receptor beta chains from a single sample sequenced in a study of blood T cell repertoires in COVID-19. The protocol was immunoSEQ multiplex PCR, while the TCRdb copy is restricted to in-frame clones and leaves out a portion. This table has about 170,000 clones, about 88% appearing once. Sequencing used peripheral blood. The origin of the receptors is an elderly woman in a cohort sampled during active or convalescent COVID-19.

The J gene is TRBJ2-1, the V gene TRBV9, with D unclear. The germline V and J ends were trimmed by 3 bases and 0 bases, with 10 bases remaining between them. CDR1 SGDLS and CDR2 YYNGEE come from the germline V gene. The CDR3 sequence is 15 residues long. The DNA for the CDR3 is TGTGCCAGCAGCGCAGGCATCAGCTCCTACAATGAGCAGTTCTTC. As protein: CASSAGISSYNEQFF.

The chain is built from TRBV24-1 and TRBJ2-3, with TRBD2 matching over 12 bases. V dropped 7 bases and J dropped 5; count of bases not matched to a gene: 15. The germline gives CDR1 KGHDR, CDR2 SFDVKD. The CDR3 spans 18 residues. DNA of the CDR3: TGTGCCACCAGAGGCTCAAGGGAACTAGCGGGAGGTAGAGATACGCAGTATTTT. It codes for CATRGSRELAGGRDTQYF.

CDR3: CASSSSGSPLHF. CDR3 DNA sequence: TGCGCCAGCAGCTCTAGTGGGTCACCCCTCCACTTT. The chain couples TRBV5-1 to TRBJ1-6; D uncertain. V shed 3 bases and J shed 10 bases, with 8 bases lying between them. Per germline, CDR1 SGHRS and CDR2 YFSETQ. The CDR3 extends over 12 amino acids.

This rearrangement joins TRBV19 to TRBJ2-5, with TRBD2 matching 15 bases. From germline, CDR1 is LNHDA and CDR2 SQIVND (reference sequence). CDR3 length equals 17 residues. Losses at the gene ends were 4 bases for V and 5 bases for J; bases not matched to a gene: 8. This CDR3 is CASSTRTSGGGIETQYF. In DNA, the CDR3 is TGTGCCAGTAGTACCCGGACTAGCGGGGGGGGGATTGAGACCCAGTACTTC.

Points on this clone: At the DNA level, this CDR3 is encoded by other sequences in the same sample as well. The rearrangement uses TRBV18 and TRBJ2-1; 12 nucleotides match TRBD2. CDR3 length: 15 residues. Germline V gene sequence: CDR1 KGHSH, CDR2 LQKENI. The ends lost 3 bases at V and 4 bases at J; junction bases unmatched: 1. The CDR3 protein is CASSPGLAGYNEQFF. The CDR3 DNA reads as TGTGCCAGCTCACCGGGACTAGCGGGTTACAATGAGCAGTTCTTC.

The chain has TRBV28 and TRBJ2-2; 14 nucleotides align to TRBD2. Trimming at V came to 4 bases and at J to 9 bases, leaving 10 bases not matched to a gene. Germline V CDR1 and CDR2: MDHEN, SYDVKM. The length of the CDR3 is 17 residues. In DNA form, the CDR3 reads TGTGCCAGCAGTTCCCAGCCCCGACTAGCGGGGGGGTGGGAGCTGTTTTTT. It encodes CASSSQPRLAGGWELFF.

There are a few counts of this clone. This rearrangement joins TRBV6-2 or TRBV6-3 to TRBJ2-4; 8 bases line up with TRBD1. The CDR3 is made up of 16 amino acids. The J segment lost 4 bases and the V segment lost 4 bases, leaving 9 bases of the junction unmatched. The germline CDR1 and CDR2 sequences are MNHEY and SVGEGT. CDR3 sequence: CASSWGSGTGKNIQYF. In nucleotides, the CDR3 is TGTGCCAGCAGTTGGGGTTCCGGGACAGGAAAAAACATTCAGTACTTC.

The rearrangement links TRBV7-6 to TRBJ1-2; 8 positions match TRBD1. The length of the CDR3 is 14 residues. The V segment lost 5 bases and the J segment 2 bases; nucleotides outside the gene matches: 4. CDR1 is SGHVS and CDR2 is FNYEAQ in the germline V gene. CDR3 residues: CASSAGQENYGYTF. CDR3 nucleotides: TGTGCCAGCAGCGCGGGACAGGAAAACTATGGCTACACCTTC. The full variable domain, completed using reference TRBV7-6 and TRBJ1-2, is GAGVSQSPRYKVTKRGQDVALRCDPISGHVSLYWYRQALGQGPEFLTYFNYEAQQDKSGLPNDRFSAERPEGSISTLTIQRTEQRDSAMYRCASSAGQENYGYTFGSGTRLTVV.

V and J are TRBV5-6 and TRBJ1-1, with D maybe TRBD1 (6 bases). V lost 4 bases and J 4 bases, leaving 17 bases between the germline ends. CDR1 and CDR2 (germline): SGHDT, YYEEEE. The CDR3 has 15 residues. The CDR3 here is CASSLIRGSATEAFF. As DNA, the CDR3 is TGTGCCAGCAGCCTGATCAGGGGTTCCGCCACTGAAGCTTTCTTT.

V and J are TRBV18 and TRBJ1-3, with a possible D match to TRBD1 (6 bases). CDR3 size: 15 residues. V lost 3 bases and J 0 bases, leaving 9 bases between the germline ends. CDR1 KGHSH and CDR2 LQKENI come from the germline V gene. CDR3 nucleotide sequence: TGTGCCAGCTCACCCTGGACAGACTCTGGAAACACCATATATTTT. Translated: CASSPWTDSGNTIYF.

The rearrangement links TRBV11-3 to TRBJ2-5, with 7 bases matching TRBD2. V lost 5 bases and J lost 2; bases outside the gene matches: 5. This CDR3 has 14 residues. Germline V CDR1 and CDR2: SGHNT, YENEEA. The CDR3 coding sequence is TGTGCCAGCAGCGTACGAGCGGGACAAGAGACCCAGTACTTC. Translated: CASSVRAGQETQYF.

The chain links TRBV2 to TRBJ2-7; tentatively, D is TRBD1 (6 bases). The CDR3 runs 13 residues. Germline CDR1 and CDR2: SNHLY and FYNNEI. Trimming shortened V by 7 bases and J by 2 bases, and 12 bases separated the two germline ends. In DNA, the CDR3 is TGTGCCAGCAAGGCTTCAGGGGCCTACGAGCAGTACGTC. Translation: CASKASGAYEQYV.